There are a few counts of the clone carrying this TCR beta chain. The sample is drawn from a study of blood T cell repertoires in COVID-19. Background on the study: From the United States, Italy and Spain came samples of acute and convalescent COVID-19. PBMCs, B-cell-depleted T cells, or T cells provided the cDNA or gDNA that made up the material.

Trimming removed 4 bases from V and 2 bases from J; junction bases left unmatched: 4. The germline V gene encodes CDR1 SGHKS and CDR2 YYEKEE (reference sequence). CDR3 length: 14 amino acids. Under the authors' procedure: Estimates of nucleated cell counts were drawn from the amplification of reference gene primers. Here immunoSEQ multiplex PCR was the method, and the copy in TCRdb shows in-frame clones only, minus some. V, J and clone size reflect that table, while D and trimming were determined from the DNA. The data show more than 80,000 clones, around nine tenths seen once. Material: peripheral blood. The chain combines TRBV5-5 with TRBJ2-3, with 7 bases aligning to TRBD1. This clonotype was sampled from a man older than 75 with acute or convalescent COVID-19. The CDR3 DNA is TGTGCCAGCAGCCCCGGACAGGCCACAGATACGCAGTATTTT. Translated, it gives CASSPGQATDTQYF. The full variable domain, in which reference TRBV5-5 and TRBJ2-3 provide the parts outside the CDR3, is DAGVTQSPTHLIKTRGQQVTLRCSPISGHKSVSWYQQVLGQGPQFIFQYYEKEERGRGNFPDRFSARQFPNYSSELNVNALLLGDSALYLCASSPGQATDTQYFGPGTRLTVL.